This TCR beta chain comes out of a study of blood T cell repertoires in COVID-19. Study information: The analysed material was cDNA or gDNA that came from T cells, B-cell-depleted T cells, or PBMCs.

Germline values: CDR1 MNHEY, CDR2 SVGAGI. The CDR3 sequence is 15 residues long. Trimming at V came to 0 bases and at J to 6 bases, leaving 4 bases not matched to a gene. In the study's own analysis: Cell counts per sample came from amplifying reference gene primers. TCRdb's table, derived via immunoSEQ multiplex PCR, lists solely in-frame clones and lacks some. V and J calls and clone size follow that table, whereas D and trimming were derived from the DNA. This sample has under 150,000 clones; approximately 81% occur once, and the top ten carry roughly 1.6%. The receptor comes from a middle-aged man with acute or convalescent COVID-19. Material: peripheral blood. The rearrangement links TRBV6-5 to TRBJ1-3, with 8 bases identical to TRBD1. In nucleotides, the CDR3 is TGTGCCAGCAGTTACTCGTCAGGGGGCGAAAACACCATATATTTT. This encodes CASSYSSGGENTIYF.